This TCR beta chain was captured in a study of PD-1 blockade in classical Hodgkin lymphoma. Time point specified: cycle 4 day 1 (C4D1), after six to seven weeks of nivolumab. All trial patients relapsed after autologous stem cell transplantation. The CDR3 runs 16 residues. With 0 bases removed from V and 2 bases from J, the gap between germline ends came to 14 bases. The germline V gene has CDR1 LGHNT and CDR2 FRNRAP. Only in-frame clones appear in the TCRdb table, and some are missing; sequencing was by immunoSEQ multiplex PCR. The repertoire has approximately 17,000 clones, roughly 65% of them found once; the top ten carry 7.8%.

J is TRBJ2-7 and V is TRBV12-5; D tentatively reads TRBD1 or TRBD2 (5 bases each). Sequenced here: peripheral blood mononuclear cells (PBMCs), sampled before the fourth cycle of nivolumab. This receptor was taken from a human donor with classical Hodgkin lymphoma. The CDR3 region is CASGLVLGKGPYEQYF. CDR3 nucleotide sequence: TGTGCTAGTGGTTTGGTACTCGGGAAGGGGCCCTACGAGCAGTACTTC.